One and the same sample provided the 18 T cell receptor beta chains below, sequenced in a study of B cell selection in AIRE deficiency. Sorted regulatory T cells were CD4-positive, CD25-high and CD127-low or negative. Some clones are missing from TCRdb's copy, which holds only in-frame ones; the method was immunoSEQ multiplex PCR. The repertoire consists of around 22,000 clones, with approximately 91% occurring once and the leading ten covering roughly 1.5%. Sequenced input: CD4+CD25+ Tregs sorted from PBMCs. The receptors stem from a human donor in good health.

This chain connects TRBV18 to TRBJ1-4, with D possibly TRBD1 on 5 matching bases. Germline CDR1 and CDR2: KGHSH and LQKENI. V lost 4 bases, J lost 7 bases, and 19 bases lay in between. The CDR3 totals 16 residues. The chain's CDR3 is CASSHRTWGMGEKLFF. The CDR3 coding sequence is TGTGCCAGCTCACACAGGACGTGGGGTATGGGTGAAAAACTGTTTTTT.

CDR3 in amino acids: CASSSLAGSYEQYF. Here the CDR3 DNA reads TGTGCCAGTAGTTCGTTAGCGGGGTCCTACGAGCAGTACTTC. V is TRBV19 and J is TRBJ2-7, with 8 bases matching TRBD2. Germline V gene sequence: CDR1 LNHDA, CDR2 SQIVND (reference sequence). V trimming: 5 bases; J trimming: 1 base; junction bases outside the gene matches: 4. This CDR3 has 14 amino acids.

This clone was counted between two and nine times. The V gene is TRBV19, the J gene TRBJ2-7; unclear D gene. There are 13 residues in the CDR3. The germline V and J ends were trimmed by 7 bases and 1 base, with 11 bases remaining between them. Germline V gene lookup returns CDR1 LNHDA and CDR2 SQIVND (reference sequence). In DNA, the CDR3 is TGTGCCAGTAAATCTTACGGATCCTACGAGCAGTACTTC. Amino acid sequence: CASKSYGSYEQYF.

The gene calls are TRBV5-1 and TRBJ2-1; 7 bases are shared with TRBD2. There are 14 residues in the CDR3. Germline trimming cut 1 base from V and 12 bases from J; bases unmatched to any gene: 10. CDR1 is SGHRS and CDR2 is YFSETQ in the germline V gene. This CDR3 reads CASSLRRGSQGQFF. The CDR3 nucleotides read TGCGCCAGCAGCTTGAGGCGGGGGTCCCAGGGGCAGTTCTTC. Using reference TRBV5-1 and TRBJ2-1 for the parts outside the CDR3, the full variable domain is KAGVTQTPRYLIKTRGQQVTLSCSPISGHRSVSWYQQTPGQGLQFLFEYFSETQRNKGNFPGRFSGRQFSNSRSEMNVSTLELGDSALYLCASSLRRGSQGQFFGPGTRLTVL.

The chain is built from TRBV5-4 and TRBJ2-4; 8 nucleotides match TRBD2. V was clipped by 4 bases and J by 5 bases; unmatched bases: 5. CDR3 length equals 14 residues. Germline V lookup: CDR1 SGHNT, CDR2 YYREEE (reference sequence). This CDR3 is CASSNGGAENIQYF. DNA of the CDR3: TGTGCCAGCAGCAACGGGGGGGCGGAAAACATTCAGTACTTC.

The chain links TRBV21-1 to TRBJ1-1; the listed D gene, TRBD1, was not tested against the DNA. TRBV21-1 is assigned pseudogene status. The CDR3 length is 16 residues. CDR3 sequence reads: CASSKAAGPLNTEAFF. CDR3 coding DNA: TGTGCCAGCAGCAAAGCGGCAGGGCCCCTGAACACTGAAGCTTTCTTT.

The V call is TRBV6-5, the J call TRBJ1-6, with D possibly TRBD1 on 6 matching bases. The CDR3 loop spans 14 amino acids. Trimming removed 8 bases from V and 8 bases from J, with 16 bases in between. CDR1 MNHEY and CDR2 SVGAGI come from the germline V gene. The CDR3 bases are TGTGCCAGCGGGAGAGACAGGTCATATTCACCCCTCCACTTT. Amino acid sequence: CASGRDRSYSPLHF.

The chain carries TRBV6-6 and TRBJ2-3, with 7 bases identical to TRBD1. Trimming took 6 bases from V and 4 from J; bases not matched to a gene: 13. The CDR3 has 16 amino acids. Germline lookup yields CDR1 MNHNY and CDR2 SVGAGI (reference sequence). The CDR3 region is CASRSRDSKQSDTQYF. The CDR3 DNA follows: TGTGCCAGCAGGAGCCGGGACAGCAAGCAGTCAGATACGCAGTATTTT.

This rearrangement joins TRBV2 to TRBJ2-5; the match to TRBD2 covers 10 bases. Germline-derived CDR1 and CDR2 are SNHLY and FYNNEI. Trimming removed 7 bases from V and 5 bases from J; junction bases left unmatched: 10. The CDR3 has 15 amino acids. The CDR3 DNA reads as TGTGCCAGCACGAGCGGGAGGGCCTCCCGGGAGACCCAGTACTTC. It is translated as CASTSGRASRETQYF.

This clone was picked up one time. The chain joins TRBV14 to TRBJ2-1, with TRBD1 as a possible D gene (5 bases). This CDR3 spans 13 amino acids. CDR1 and CDR2 from the germline V gene are SGHDN and FVKESK. V lost 9 bases, J lost 9 bases, and 18 bases lay in between. The CDR3 reads CASMGQGYGEQFF. In DNA form, the CDR3 reads TGTGCCAGTATGGGGCAGGGTTATGGTGAGCAGTTCTTC.

The genes are TRBV7-6 and TRBJ2-3; no firm D call. The CDR3 runs 13 residues. Germline CDR1 reads SGHVS; CDR2 reads FNYEAQ. Trimming left V 1 base short and J 5 bases short, with 7 bases between. CDR3 region: CASSLVGKDTQYF. CDR3 coding DNA: TGTGCCAGCAGCTTAGTAGGGAAAGATACGCAGTATTTT.

The V gene is TRBV27, the J gene TRBJ1-2; TRBD1 aligns across 7 bases. Germline CDR1 and CDR2: MNHEY and SMNVEV (reference sequence). There are 13 residues in the CDR3. The V gene end was trimmed by 5 bases and the J gene end by 5 bases; junction bases not matched to a gene: 5. In nucleotides, the CDR3 is TGTGCCAGCAGTCGGACAGGAGGTTATGGCTACACCTTC. Translated, it gives CASSRTGGYGYTF.

This clone has just one count. This chain links TRBV11-2 with TRBJ2-7, with D uncertain. Germline CDR1 SGHAT, CDR2 FQNNGV. V was shortened by 2 bases and J by 5 bases, with 4 bases between the two germline ends. The CDR3 extends over 11 amino acids. The CDR3 DNA follows: TGTGCCAGCAGCTTATTTGACGAGCAGTACTTC. Translation: CASSLFDEQYF.

This chain joins TRBV6-5 and TRBJ1-6; D gene unclear. This CDR3 is 14 amino acids long. Germline V gene sequence: CDR1 MNHEY, CDR2 SVGAGI. V shed 5 bases and J shed 12 bases, with 17 bases lying between them. The CDR3 protein is CASSEWVARGPLHF. DNA of the CDR3: TGTGCCAGCAGTGAATGGGTCGCGAGAGGACCCCTCCACTTT.

This chain connects TRBV6-6 to TRBJ2-7; D may be TRBD1 (5 bases). The V gene's germline CDR1 is MNHNY and CDR2 SVGAGI (reference sequence). This CDR3 contains 13 residues. Trimming pared 2 bases from V and 2 bases from J, leaving 7 bases between. CDR3 sequence reads: CASSYRGTYEQYF. The CDR3 region has the DNA TGTGCCAGCAGTTACAGGGGTACCTACGAGCAGTACTTC.

The chain uses TRBV19 and TRBJ1-6; TRBD1 might be the D (5 bases). The CDR3 totals 17 residues. Trimming shortened V by 1 base and J by 6 bases, and 16 bases separated the two germline ends. Looked up from germline, CDR1 is LNHDA and CDR2 is SQIVND (reference sequence). The DNA for the CDR3 is TGTGCCAGTAGTATAGTTTTCCTTGGGGCCGTTAATTCACCCCTCCACTTT. Translated, it gives CASSIVFLGAVNSPLHF. Supplemented by reference TRBV19 and TRBJ1-6, the full variable domain reads DGGITQSPKYLFRKEGQNVTLSCEQNLNHDAMYWYRQDPGQGLRLIYYSQIVNDFQKGDIAEGYSVSREKKESFPLTVTSAQKNPTAFYLCASSIVFLGAVNSPLHFGNGTRLTVT.

V and J are TRBV5-1 and TRBJ2-7; D perhaps matches TRBD2 (6 bases). The CDR3 loop spans 15 amino acids. Germline assignment: CDR1 SGHRS and CDR2 YFSETQ. Trimming took 4 bases from V and 0 from J, leaving 14 bases between them. The CDR3 DNA reads TGCGCCAGCAGCCATCGGGGACTGAGCTCCTACGAGCAGTACTTC. This translates into CASSHRGLSSYEQYF.

Written as DNA, the CDR3 is TGTGCCAGCTCACGGACAGGGGGCATTTACGGTGGCTACACCTTC. As protein: CASSRTGGIYGGYTF. The chain couples TRBV18 to TRBJ1-2; 11 bases are a match to TRBD1. The germline V gene encodes CDR1 KGHSH and CDR2 LQKENI. Losses at the gene ends were 4 bases for V and 7 bases for J; bases not matched to a gene: 8. The length of the CDR3 is 15 residues.